The subject of this entry is one T cell receptor beta chain. Its antigen is not identified. Healthy donors had no documented immune events, such as infections, while sampled. These data originate in a study of identifying expanded T cells in peripheral blood. The data were produced by immunoSEQ multiplex PCR, yet TCRdb's version contains in-frame clones alone and is incomplete. The sample lists 75,000 to 90,000 clones; around nine tenths were seen once. Germline CDR1 is GTSNPN and CDR2 is SVGIG (reference sequence). V was cut by 6 bases and J by 0 bases, with 21 bases left in between. This CDR3 has 16 residues. Overall study findings and caveats: Technical replicates showed 0.9 to 1.5 changed clones; approximately two weeks roughly 16; four weeks 19. Two-week clone count variance significantly increased as total template count grew.

The receptor was derived from a person aged 18-69 years in good health. The sample consisted of blood. This chain uses TRBV30 with TRBJ2-7, with D possibly TRBD2 on 6 matching bases. This chain's CDR3 is CACQVGDFQSSYEQYF. The DNA of the CDR3 is TGTGCCTGCCAGGTGGGGGACTTCCAAAGCTCCTACGAGCAGTACTTC.